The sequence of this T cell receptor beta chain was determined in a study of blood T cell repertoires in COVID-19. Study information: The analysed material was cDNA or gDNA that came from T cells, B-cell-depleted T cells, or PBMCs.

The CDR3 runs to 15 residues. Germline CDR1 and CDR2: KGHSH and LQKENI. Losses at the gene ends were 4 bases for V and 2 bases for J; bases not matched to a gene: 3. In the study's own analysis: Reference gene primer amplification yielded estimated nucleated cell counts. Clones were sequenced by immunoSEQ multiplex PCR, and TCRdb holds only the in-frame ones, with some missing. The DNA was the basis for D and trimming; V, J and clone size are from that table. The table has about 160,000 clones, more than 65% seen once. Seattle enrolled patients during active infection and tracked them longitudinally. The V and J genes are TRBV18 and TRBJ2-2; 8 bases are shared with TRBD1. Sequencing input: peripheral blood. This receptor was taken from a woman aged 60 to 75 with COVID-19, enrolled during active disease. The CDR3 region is CASSRQGPNTGELFF. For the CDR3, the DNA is TGTGCCAGCTCACGACAGGGGCCCAACACCGGGGAGCTGTTTTTT.